A selection of T cell receptor beta chains follows, all from one sample in a study of blood T cell repertoires in COVID-19. Method: immunoSEQ multiplex PCR; TCRdb's copy keeps in-frame clones and lacks some. The sample gives 200,000 to 250,000 clones, around 84% of which show up once; 3% is in the top ten. Sequencing was carried out using peripheral blood. The receptors here all came from a man aged 55 to 70 with acute or convalescent COVID-19. Both conserved end residues are part of each CDR3. Fields, in order: V gene, clone size, D gene, J gene, CDR3 protein, CDR3 DNA. The D gene is left open where the match is weak. Only part of the rows carry a size: once, few, many, or a class if the clone is expanded.

TRBV5-1	-	TRBD1	TRBJ2-7	CASSLPRDRGTYEQYF	TGCGCCAGCAGCCTACCCCGGGACAGGGGGACCTACGAGCAGTACTTC
TRBV9	-	-	TRBJ2-2	CASSPEGGINTGELFF	TGTGCCAGCAGCCCTGAGGGTGGTATCAACACCGGGGAGCTGTTTTTT
TRBV5-5	-	-	TRBJ1-1	CASSLGGWNTEAFF	TGTGCCAGCAGCTTGGGAGGCTGGAACACTGAAGCTTTCTTT
TRBV3-1/TRBV3-2	-	-	TRBJ2-7	CASSTRRISYEQYF	TGTGCCAGCAGTACCCGGCGGATCTCCTACGAGCAGTACTTC
TRBV7-3	-	-	TRBJ1-2	CASSSQKNYGYTF	TGTGCCAGCAGCTCACAGAAAAACTATGGCTACACCTTC
TRBV10-3	-	TRBD1	TRBJ1-3	CAISSTGGGNTIYF	TGTGCCATCAGTTCTACAGGGGGCGGAAACACCATATATTTT
TRBV11-3	-	TRBD1	TRBJ2-2	CASSSTTGGIGELFF	TGTGCCAGCAGCAGCACGACAGGGGGGATCGGGGAGCTGTTTTTT
TRBV7-6	-	TRBD2	TRBJ2-1	CASSFEGPGGMHNEQFF	TGTGCCAGCAGCTTTGAGGGGCCGGGGGGGATGCACAATGAGCAGTTCTTC
TRBV28	once	-	TRBJ1-6	CASRNGGVNSPLHF	TGTGCCAGCAGGAACGGGGGGGTAAATTCACCCCTCCACTTT
TRBV27	once	-	TRBJ1-2	CASSLSSGWGGYTF	TGTGCCAGCAGTTTATCCTCAGGGTGGGGCGGCTACACCTTC
TRBV6-5	-	TRBD2	TRBJ2-1	CASSYSSGGSYNEQFF	TGTGCCAGCAGTTACTCTAGCGGGGGCTCCTACAATGAGCAGTTCTTC
TRBV5-8	-	-	TRBJ2-2	CASSFGLLGTNTGELFF	TGTGCCAGCAGCTTCGGACTATTGGGGACGAACACCGGGGAGCTGTTTTTT
TRBV6-5	-	-	TRBJ1-5	CASSSRENQPQHF	TGTGCCAGCAGCTCCAGGGAAAATCAGCCCCAGCATTTT
TRBV10-3	-	TRBD1	TRBJ1-1	CAISDRTGDTEAFF	TGTGCCATCAGTGACAGGACAGGGGACACTGAAGCTTTCTTT
TRBV6-5	-	TRBD1	TRBJ1-5	CASRGTGYSNQPQHF	TGTGCCAGCAGAGGGACAGGTTATAGCAATCAGCCCCAGCATTTT
TRBV6-5	-	-	TRBJ1-5	CASIRGGVGNQPQHF	TGTGCCAGCATCCGAGGGGGGGTAGGCAATCAGCCCCAGCATTTT
TRBV29-1	-	-	TRBJ1-1	CSVGILEAFF	TGCAGCGTTGGAATCCTAGAAGCTTTCTTT
TRBV15	-	TRBD2	TRBJ2-5	CATSRDPAGGIQETQYF	TGTGCCACCAGCAGAGATCCAGCGGGGGGGATCCAAGAGACCCAGTACTTC
TRBV19	-	-	TRBJ2-7	CASSIAPDEQYF	TGTGCCAGTAGTATAGCCCCAGACGAGCAGTACTTC
TRBV7-3	few	-	TRBJ2-7	CASSLTPAGYEQYF	TGTGCCAGCAGCTTAACCCCGGCAGGGTACGAGCAGTACTTC
TRBV4-1	-	TRBD2	TRBJ2-5	CASSPNPVAGGVETQYF	TGCGCCAGCAGCCCTAATCCGGTAGCGGGGGGTGTAGAGACCCAGTACTTC
TRBV3-1/TRBV3-2	once	TRBD1	TRBJ1-6	CASSQLPRDRGFVLGNSPLHF	TGTGCCAGCAGCCAGCTCCCCCGGGACAGGGGATTCGTCTTAGGGAATTCACCCCTCCACTTT
TRBV23-1	-	-	TRBJ1-2	CASSQRGGYGYTF	TGCGCCAGCAGTCAACGCGGGGGCTATGGCTACACCTTC
TRBV14	-	TRBD1	TRBJ2-3	CASSKDRGVDTQYF	TGTGCCAGCAGCAAGGACAGGGGCGTAGATACGCAGTATTTT
TRBV19	-	-	TRBJ1-4	CASSQRVWTTNEKLFF	TGTGCCAGTAGCCAGCGGGTTTGGACAACTAATGAAAAACTGTTTTTT
TRBV29-1	-	TRBD2	TRBJ2-5	CSVVGRATQYF	TGCAGCGTTGTAGGGAGGGCGACCCAGTACTTC
TRBV2	-	-	TRBJ2-7	CASTENRSEQYF	TGTGCCAGCACTGAGAACCGGTCGGAGCAGTACTTC
TRBV7-3	-	-	TRBJ1-1	CASSVHGEMNTEAFF	TGTGCCAGCAGCGTACACGGGGAGATGAACACTGAAGCTTTCTTT
TRBV5-6	once	TRBD2	TRBJ2-5	CASSSLNNLAGGGETQYF	TGTGCCAGCAGCTCCCTTAACAACTTAGCGGGGGGCGGCGAGACCCAGTACTTC
TRBV4-1	once	TRBD1	TRBJ1-5	CASSQETGEDQPQHF	TGCGCCAGCAGCCAAGAGACAGGGGAGGATCAGCCCCAGCATTTT
TRBV4-1	-	-	TRBJ1-6	CASSLTDNSPLHF	TGCGCCAGCAGCCTTACTGATAATTCACCCCTCCACTTT
TRBV3-1/TRBV3-2	-	TRBD2	TRBJ2-1	CASSQRAGLALYNEQFF	TGTGCCAGCAGCCAGAGAGCGGGACTAGCGCTCTACAATGAGCAGTTCTTC
TRBV18	-	-	TRBJ2-5	CASSPPDGDRETQYF	TGTGCCAGCTCACCACCGGACGGGGATCGAGAGACCCAGTACTTC
TRBV19	-	TRBD1	TRBJ2-7	CASSPQAGQVAEQYF	TGTGCCAGTAGTCCCCAGGCCGGACAGGTGGCCGAGCAGTACTTC
TRBV2	-	TRBD2	TRBJ2-7	CASSELAAGTYEQYF	TGTGCCAGCAGTGAACTAGCGGCGGGGACCTACGAGCAGTACTTC
TRBV20-1	-	TRBD2	TRBJ2-7	CSATQAGGEWF	TGCAGTGCCACCCAAGCGGGGGGGGAGTGGTTC
TRBV4-3	once	-	TRBJ1-6	CASSQDRGGSPLHF	TGCGCCAGCAGCCAAGATAGGGGGGGCTCACCCCTCCACTTT
TRBV12-3/TRBV12-4	-	-	TRBJ2-2	CASSPTNTGELFF	TGTGCCAGCAGTCCCACGAACACCGGGGAGCTGTTTTTT
TRBV12-3/TRBV12-4	-	-	TRBJ1-6	CASTLGGSPLHF	TGTGCCAGCACCCTGGGAGGGTCACCCCTCCACTTT
TRBV21-1	-	-	TRBJ2-7	CASSKGGPWQADLYGQYF	TGTGCCAGCAGCAAAGGAGGGCCATGGCAGGCGGACCTCTACGGGCAGTACTTC
TRBV11-2	-	TRBD1	TRBJ1-2	CASSLVVTGVANYGYTF	TGTGCCAGCAGCTTAGTCGTGACAGGGGTAGCTAACTATGGCTACACCTTC
TRBV14	once	-	TRBJ2-2	CASSQEGGLFTGELFF	TGTGCCAGCAGCCAAGAAGGTGGACTGTTCACCGGGGAGCTGTTTTTT
TRBV2	-	-	TRBJ2-7	CASSLGGTGFYYEQYF	TGTGCCAGCAGCCTCGGGGGGACAGGTTTTTACTACGAGCAGTACTTC
TRBV5-6	-	-	TRBJ2-3	CASSLWQASTDTQYF	TGTGCCAGCAGCTTGTGGCAGGCGAGCACAGATACGCAGTATTTT
TRBV27	-	TRBD2	TRBJ2-5	CASNPGSGTSGGAGLETQYF	TGTGCCAGCAACCCGGGCAGTGGGACTAGCGGGGGGGCAGGTTTAGAGACCCAGTACTTC
TRBV6-5	-	TRBD1	TRBJ1-5	CASRGDRVGNQPQHF	TGTGCCAGCAGGGGTGACAGGGTGGGCAATCAGCCCCAGCATTTT
TRBV15	-	TRBD1	TRBJ1-2	CATSSPDRGFRGYTF	TGTGCCACCAGCAGCCCCGACAGGGGCTTTCGGGGCTACACCTTC
TRBV10-3	once	-	TRBJ2-2	CAISESTARVRELFF	TGTGCCATCAGTGAGTCGACAGCCAGGGTTCGGGAGCTGTTTTTT
TRBV6-4	-	TRBD1	TRBJ2-7	CASSVQGNSYEQYF	TGTGCCAGCAGTGTACAGGGGAACTCCTACGAGCAGTACTTC
TRBV19	-	-	TRBJ2-7	CASSQGLNNYEQYF	TGTGCCAGTAGTCAAGGACTAAACAACTACGAGCAGTACTTC
TRBV19	-	TRBD1	TRBJ1-3	CASSDRVGNTIYF	TGTGCCAGTAGTGACAGGGTCGGAAACACCATATATTTT
TRBV24-1	-	TRBD1	TRBJ2-1	CATSDSGQGSYNEQFF	TGTGCCACCAGTGATTCGGGACAGGGCTCCTACAATGAGCAGTTCTTC
TRBV28	-	TRBD1	TRBJ2-7	CASRDRGRSSEQYF	TGTGCCAGCAGGGACAGGGGTAGGTCTTCTGAGCAGTACTTC